The clone carrying this T cell receptor beta chain was observed a few times. Antigen specificity is unknown. This sample was included in a study of CD8 T cells in ankylosing spondylitis. This CDR3 has 14 amino acids. Germline V CDR1 and CDR2: SGHNT, YYREEE (reference sequence). V was trimmed by 3 bases and J by 1 base, leaving 7 bases between them. TCRdb fed the 5' RACE reads into MiXCR, producing one record per CDR3 protein. This table holds more than 110,000 distinct CDR3 sequences, 7% to 10% found once. Study conclusions and caveats: Reportedly, disease-linked clones are significantly enriched in ankylosing spondylitis patients' matched synovial fluid.

The V gene is TRBV5-4, the J gene TRBJ2-2; D is ambiguous. Sequences were obtained from synovial fluid, either unsorted or a sorted T cell fraction (not recorded which). The source is a male donor with ankylosing spondylitis. The CDR3 coding sequence is TGTGCCAGCAGCTGGTGGGGGAACACCGGGGAGCTGTTTTTT. Translating gives CASSWWGNTGELFF.